The 22 T cell receptor beta chains below all came from one sample that was sequenced in a study of naive and memory T cell subsets. The beta constant-region primer was an equimolar mix of two oligonucleotides covering TRBC1 and TRBC2. TCRdb processed the UMI-ligation and nested PCR reads anew with MiXCR; each CDR3 protein has one entry. The data show some 36,000 distinct CDR3 sequences, about an eighth seen once. Material for sequencing was effector memory CD4+ T cells from blood. Subset indicated: effector memory, CD45RA- CD27-. The receptors shown here come from a human donor in good health.

The chain employs TRBV5-1 and TRBJ1-2; tentative D call: TRBD1 (5 bases). CDR1 is SGHRS and CDR2 is YFSETQ in the germline V gene. V lost 4 bases and J lost 4, with 17 bases in between. The CDR3 extends over 15 amino acids. CDR3 bases: TGCGCCAGCAGCCCGTACTCCCCGAGGGGCTATGGCTACACCTTC. Its protein product is CASSPYSPRGYGYTF.

The rearrangement joins TRBV30 to TRBJ1-2; D might be TRBD1 (5 bases). Germline loops: CDR1 GTSNPN, CDR2 SVGIG (reference sequence). There are 12 residues in the CDR3. Trimming took off 8 bases at V and 4 bases at J, with 14 bases between the two ends. The CDR3 is CARDNRGYGYTF. In nucleotides, the CDR3 is TGTGCCCGGGATAATAGGGGCTATGGCTACACCTTC. The whole variable domain, remainder taken from reference TRBV30 and TRBJ1-2, is SQTIHQWPATLVQPVGSPLSLECTVEGTSNPNLYWYRQAAGRGLQLLFYSVGIGQISSEVPQNLSASRPQDRQFILSSKKLLLSDSGFYLCARDNRGYGYTFGSGTRLTVV.

The V gene is TRBV20-1, the J gene TRBJ1-6; D might be TRBD1 (6 bases). The V end was cut by 0 bases, the J end by 0 bases, with 12 bases between. Germline loops: CDR1 DFQATT, CDR2 SNEGSKA (reference sequence). This CDR3 contains 17 residues. The CDR3 here is CSARDVQGRSYNSPLHF. CDR3 nucleotides: TGCAGTGCTAGAGATGTGCAGGGGCGCTCCTATAATTCACCCCTCCACTTT.

This clonotype has a handful of counts. The chain has TRBV19 and TRBJ2-5; 7 nucleotides agree with TRBD2. The germline gives CDR1 LNHDA, CDR2 SQIVND (reference sequence). This CDR3 has 16 amino acids. Trimming at V came to 4 bases and at J to 2 bases, leaving 10 bases not matched to a gene. CDR3: CASSTGGAGLQETQYF. As DNA, the CDR3 is TGTGCCAGTAGTACCGGGGGAGCGGGACTGCAAGAGACCCAGTACTTC.

The rearrangement uses TRBV10-3 and TRBJ2-1; 10 bases fit TRBD2. Unmatched junction bases numbered 7, after V lost 4 bases and J lost 1 base. The CDR3 runs to 17 residues. Germline V CDR1 and CDR2: ENHRY, SYGVKD. The CDR3 reads CAISGALAGASYNEQFF. The CDR3 nucleotides read TGTGCCATCAGTGGAGCTCTAGCGGGAGCATCCTACAATGAGCAGTTCTTC.

This clonotype appeared a few times. V gene TRBV12-3 or TRBV12-4 combines with J gene TRBJ1-1, with D unclear. The CDR3 sequence is 13 residues long. Trimming took 3 bases from V and 1 from J, leaving 6 bases between them. The CDR3 loop is CASSFNGNTEAFF. The CDR3 region has the DNA TGTGCCAGCAGTTTTAATGGGAACACTGAAGCTTTCTTT.

This clonotype occurred many times. This sequence joins TRBV6-1 and TRBJ1-4; TRBD1 matches 7 bases. In germline, CDR1 is MNHNS, CDR2 SASEGT. CDR3 length: 15 residues. J gave up 8 bases and V 6 bases, and 12 bases lay outside the gene matches. CDR3 coding DNA: TGTGCCAGCAGGAAAGACAGGGAAGTATTCGAAAAACTGTTTTTT. This gives the protein CASRKDREVFEKLFF.

The chain uses TRBV6-5 and TRBJ1-1; the D gene is possibly TRBD1 (5 bases). Germline V gene sequence: CDR1 MNHEY, CDR2 SVGAGI. V dropped 0 bases and J dropped 6 bases, with 8 bases sitting between them. The CDR3 totals 13 residues. The CDR3 nucleotides read TGTGCCAGCAGTTACTCTGGGGACTCTGAAGCTTTCTTT. Its protein product is CASSYSGDSEAFF.

Only a few counts were recorded for this clonotype. This sequence joins TRBV20-1 and TRBJ2-1; 8 nucleotides match TRBD2. Germline CDR1 reads DFQATT; CDR2 reads SNEGSKA (reference sequence). J was trimmed by 3 bases and V by 3 bases; bases with no gene match: 4. The CDR3 is made up of 14 amino acids. As DNA, the CDR3 is TGCAGTGCTAGTGATAGCGGGATCTACAATGAGCAGTTCTTC. It is translated as CSASDSGIYNEQFF.

V and J are TRBV5-1 and TRBJ2-5, with 8 bases aligning to TRBD1. With V trimmed by 1 base and J by 5 bases, 7 bases remained unmatched. Germline V lookup: CDR1 SGHRS, CDR2 YFSETQ. CDR3 length equals 15 residues. CDR3 in DNA: TGCGCCAGCAGCTTGTCGGCCGGGACAGGTGAGACCCAGTACTTC. It codes for CASSLSAGTGETQYF.

This clonotype showed up just a few times. V usage is TRBV14 and J usage is TRBJ2-5; D is possibly TRBD1 or TRBD2 (6 bases each). Looked up from germline, CDR1 is SGHDN and CDR2 is FVKESK. Trimming removed 6 bases from V and 6 bases from J, with 23 bases in between. The CDR3 runs 16 residues. As DNA, the CDR3 is TGTGCCAGCAGTAATCTGGCCGGGGGCGCATGGAAGACCCAGTACTTC. Residues: CASSNLAGGAWKTQYF.

This clonotype was counted between two and nine times. The chain employs TRBV11-2 and TRBJ2-7; a possible D gene is TRBD1 (6 bases). CDR1 SGHAT and CDR2 FQNNGV come from the germline V gene. The CDR3 length is 17 residues. V lost 2 bases to trimming and J lost 5 bases, with 22 bases between them. This CDR3 is CASSLSGRGRGFNEQYF. Written as DNA, the CDR3 is TGTGCCAGCAGCTTATCGGGCAGGGGACGGGGATTCAACGAGCAGTACTTC.

The CDR3 nucleotides are TGTGCCAGCAGTTACAGTTGGGTTGAAGAAAAACTGTTTTTT. This codes for CASSYSWVEEKLFF. The V gene is TRBV6-2 or TRBV6-3, the J gene TRBJ1-4; D is unclear. The CDR3 totals 14 residues. Germline CDR1 and CDR2: MNHEY and SVGEGT. Trimming took off 2 bases at V and 8 bases at J, with 12 bases between the two ends.

This clonotype was picked up a small number of times. J is TRBJ1-5 and V is TRBV9, with a possible D match to TRBD1 (5 bases). Germline V CDR1 and CDR2: SGDLS, YYNGEE. The germline V and J ends were trimmed by 3 bases and 3 bases, with 7 bases remaining between them. The CDR3 has 13 amino acids. CDR3 bases: TGTGCCAGCAGCGGGGGGATCAATCAGCCCCAGCATTTT. This encodes CASSGGINQPQHF.

This clonotype occurred many times. The gene calls are TRBV6-5 and TRBJ2-3, with D possibly TRBD2 on 7 matching bases. Germline CDR1 reads MNHEY; CDR2 reads SVGAGI. This CDR3 has 17 residues. The germline V and J ends were trimmed by 4 bases and 4 bases, with 21 bases remaining between them. The CDR3 nucleotides are TGTGCCAGCAGTTTAGGGGGGACGGGAGGCCTTCCAGATACGCAGTATTTT. Protein product: CASSLGGTGGLPDTQYF.

The gene calls are TRBV29-1 and TRBJ2-4; D gene unclear. V was trimmed by 4 bases and J by 0 bases, leaving 1 base between them. Germline CDR1 reads SQVTM; CDR2 reads ANQGSEA. This CDR3 has 11 amino acids. In nucleotides, the CDR3 is TGCAGCGTTGGAGCCAAAAACATTCAGTACTTC. Translated: CSVGAKNIQYF. Full variable domain (missing parts from reference TRBV29-1 and TRBJ2-4): SAVISQKPSRDICQRGTSLTIQCQVDSQVTMMFWYRQQPGQSLTLIATANQGSEATYESGFVIDKFPISRPNLTFSTLTVSNMSPEDSSIYLCSVGAKNIQYFGAGTRLSVL.

This clonotype came up many times. The V gene is TRBV7-9, the J gene TRBJ1-4; D not certain. CDR3 length: 18 amino acids. CDR1 is SEHNR, CDR2 FQNEAQ, per germline (reference sequence). V dropped 3 bases and J dropped 0 bases, with 17 bases sitting between them. CDR3 residues: CASSFGSLRRATNEKLFF. The CDR3 DNA is TGTGCCAGCAGCTTCGGTAGCCTCAGGCGTGCAACTAATGAAAAACTGTTTTTT.

V usage is TRBV7-2 and J usage is TRBJ1-1, with D hard to call. The CDR3 consists of 13 residues. V was cut by 3 bases and J by 0 bases, with 5 bases left in between. Germline CDR1 is SGHTA and CDR2 is FQGNSA. The chain's CDR3 is CASSFSVNTEAFF. The CDR3 DNA reads as TGTGCCAGCAGCTTTTCTGTGAACACTGAAGCTTTCTTT.

The rearrangement links TRBV5-1 to TRBJ2-2; D is tentatively TRBD1 or TRBD2 (5 bases each). Trimming removed 0 bases at V and 9 bases at J, with 12 bases between. Looked up from germline, CDR1 is SGHRS and CDR2 is YFSETQ. The CDR3 runs 14 residues. CDR3 in DNA: TGCGCCAGCAGCTTGGGACTGAGGGACCGGGAGCTGTTTTTT. As protein: CASSLGLRDRELFF.

The rearrangement uses TRBV2 and TRBJ2-7; possibly TRBD1 or TRBD2 for D (5 bases each). The CDR3 runs 15 residues. V lost 4 bases to trimming and J lost 5 bases, with 18 bases between them. Germline lookup yields CDR1 SNHLY and CDR2 FYNNEI. The DNA for the CDR3 is TGTGCCAGCAGTGCCTTCTATGGGGGTGGTAACGAGCAGTACTTC. Translating it yields CASSAFYGGGNEQYF.

Points on this clonotype: Without the conserved terminal phenylalanine or tryptophan, this CDR3 likely stems from a read error. The CDR3 DNA sequence: TGTGCCATCAGCCCCGGGACAGGGGGCGGTGGGGAGACCCAGTACTTA. Residues: CAISPGTGGGGETQYL. This chain uses TRBV10-3 with TRBJ2-5, with 12 bases that match TRBD1. After removal of 6 bases from V and 5 bases from J, the junction contained 10 bases not matched to a gene. Germline V lookup: CDR1 ENHRY, CDR2 SYGVKD. The CDR3 spans 16 residues.

This clonotype has more than one count but fewer than ten. The chain joins TRBV12-3 or TRBV12-4 to TRBJ2-1, with D possibly matching TRBD1 (5 bases). V lost 0 bases to trimming and J lost 7 bases, with 13 bases between them. This CDR3 comprises 15 residues. The CDR3 coding sequence is TGTGCCAGCAGTTTAGCAGGGGCTGCGCGTAATGAGCAGTTCTTC. This translates into CASSLAGAARNEQFF.